These 14 T cell receptor beta chains were sequenced from one sample in a study of blood T cell repertoires in COVID-19. The repertoire was sequenced with immunoSEQ multiplex PCR; TCRdb's copy has only in-frame clones and lacks some. The repertoire holds 250,000 to 300,000 clones, over 70% seen once, with approximately 1.4% in the top ten. Specimen: peripheral blood. The source of these receptors is a woman aged 35 to 49 who had recovered from COVID-19.

The chain links TRBV27 to TRBJ2-3; D not resolved. Per the germline V gene, CDR1 is MNHEY and CDR2 is SMNVEV (reference sequence). V shed 3 bases and J shed 0 bases, with 13 bases lying between them. The CDR3 length is 16 residues. CDR3 amino acids: CASSFLPERSTDTQYF. The CDR3 region has the DNA TGTGCCAGCAGTTTCCTCCCTGAGCGAAGCACAGATACGCAGTATTTT.

The V gene is TRBV18, the J gene TRBJ2-7, with a possible D match to TRBD1 (5 bases). This CDR3 is built from 16 residues. V lost 1 base to trimming and J lost 7 bases, with 20 bases between them. The germline V gene encodes CDR1 KGHSH and CDR2 LQKENI. As DNA, the CDR3 is TGTGCCAGCTCACCACTAGGGGCAGGAACCGCCGGGGAGCAGTACTTC. Its protein is CASSPLGAGTAGEQYF. Combining the CDR3 with reference TRBV18 and TRBJ2-7 gives the whole variable domain NAGVMQNPRHLVRRRGQEARLRCSPMKGHSHVYWYRQLPEEGLKFMVYLQKENIIDESGMPKERFSAEFPKEGPSILRIQQVVRGDSAAYFCASSPLGAGTAGEQYFGPGTRLTVT.

In nucleotides, the CDR3 is TGTGCCAGCACAACAGGACAGGCCACCTCCTACGAGCAGTACTTC. It translates to CASTTGQATSYEQYF. The genes are TRBV6-5 and TRBJ2-7; 7 bases agree with TRBD1. J was trimmed by 0 bases and V by 7 bases; bases with no gene match: 9. Germline V gene data show CDR1 as MNHEY and CDR2 as SVGAGI. The CDR3 sequence is 15 residues long.

This clone was counted only a few times. This chain links TRBV11-2 with TRBJ2-3, with a weak D call TRBD2 (6 bases). Trimming took off 6 bases at V and 4 bases at J, with 23 bases between the two ends. The CDR3 has 17 residues. Germline loops: CDR1 SGHAT, CDR2 FQNNGV. CDR3 protein: CASRLRSVWGDPDTQYF. CDR3 DNA sequence: TGTGCCAGCAGGCTTAGATCGGTTTGGGGGGATCCAGATACGCAGTATTTT.

This chain connects TRBV6-5 to TRBJ2-5, with D unclear. Germline CDR1 reads MNHEY; CDR2 reads SVGAGI. The CDR3 has 13 residues. Deletions cut 6 bases from V and 5 bases from J, with 13 bases between. The CDR3 is CASSLGRLETQYF. The CDR3 DNA reads as TGTGCCAGCAGCCTGGGCCGGCTGGAGACCCAGTACTTC.

The chain has TRBV4-3 and TRBJ2-7, with a tentative D call TRBD1 (5 bases). V gave up 1 base and J gave up 6 bases, with 13 bases separating them. Germline V CDR1 and CDR2: LGHNA, YSLEER. The CDR3 totals 14 residues. The CDR3 is CASSQGVRVSEQYF. In DNA, the CDR3 is TGCGCCAGCAGCCAAGGTGTCAGGGTCTCCGAGCAGTACTTC.

The chain links TRBV30 to TRBJ2-3, with D possibly TRBD2 on 5 matching bases. The CDR3 has 11 amino acids. V gave up 4 bases and J gave up 8 bases, with 10 bases separating them. Germline V gives CDR1 GTSNPN, CDR2 SVGIG (reference sequence). The CDR3 reads CAWNFAGTQYF. The CDR3 bases are TGTGCCTGGAATTTTGCGGGTACGCAGTATTTT.

A few counts support this clone. The gene calls are TRBV10-1 and TRBJ1-6, with TRBD1 matching over 10 bases. Germline CDR1 and CDR2: WNHNN and SYGVQD (reference sequence). Trimming at V came to 10 bases and at J to 9 bases, leaving 6 bases not matched to a gene. The CDR3 sequence is 13 residues long. CDR3 sequence: CATRGTGASPLHF. The CDR3 region has the DNA TGCGCCACGAGGGGGACAGGGGCTTCACCCCTCCACTTT.

The gene calls are TRBV4-2 and TRBJ2-1; 9 nucleotides line up with TRBD2. The trim removed 1 base at V and 0 bases at J, leaving 4 bases unmatched. The CDR3 runs to 17 residues. Germline V CDR1 and CDR2: LGHNA, YNFKEQ. Here the CDR3 reads CASSQALAGVSYNEQFF. The CDR3 DNA follows: TGTGCCAGCAGCCAAGCCTTAGCGGGGGTCTCCTACAATGAGCAGTTCTTC.

The CDR3 is CASSLRDSQETQYF. CDR3 bases: TGCGCCAGCAGCTTGAGGGACAGCCAAGAGACCCAGTACTTC. The chain recombines TRBV5-1 with TRBJ2-5, with TRBD1 identical over 7 bases. Per the germline V gene, CDR1 is SGHRS and CDR2 is YFSETQ. V gave up 1 base and J gave up 1 base; unmatched junction bases: 1. There are 14 residues in the CDR3.

This chain connects TRBV5-4 to TRBJ2-1; 10 bases are a match to TRBD2. The germline gives CDR1 SGHNT, CDR2 YYREEE (reference sequence). Trimming cost V 1 base and J 0 bases; bases outside gene matches: 10. The CDR3 runs 19 residues. The CDR3 bases are TGTGCCAGCAGCTTGTTAGCTAGCGGGGGAGCGATCTCCTACAATGAGCAGTTCTTC. Residues: CASSLLASGGAISYNEQFF.

The J gene is TRBJ2-7, the V gene TRBV9; unclear D gene. The CDR3 covers 16 residues. Between the trimmed V and J ends, which lost 4 bases and 2 bases, there was a span of 19 bases. The germline CDR1 and CDR2 sequences are SGDLS and YYNGEE. The CDR3 sequence: CASSKRRSSPTYEQYF. The CDR3 DNA reads as TGTGCCAGCAGCAAACGGCGGAGCAGCCCAACCTACGAGCAGTACTTC.

The V and J genes are TRBV7-2 and TRBJ2-5, with 7 bases aligning to TRBD2. The V segment lost 3 bases and the J segment 5 bases; nucleotides outside the gene matches: 3. The CDR3 consists of 13 residues. Germline CDR1 is SGHTA and CDR2 is FQGNSA. The CDR3 DNA reads as TGTGCCAGCAGCTTCGGGGGGTACGAGACCCAGTACTTC. Translated: CASSFGGYETQYF.

The chain recombines TRBV4-3 with TRBJ1-2; 7 nucleotides align to TRBD1. This CDR3 region has 15 residues. The trim removed 6 bases at V and 3 bases at J, leaving 10 bases unmatched. The germline V gene has CDR1 LGHNA and CDR2 YSLEER. CDR3 coding DNA: TGCGCCAGCAGTCCGACAGGGAAGGGGTACTATGGCTACACCTTC. Amino acid sequence: CASSPTGKGYYGYTF.